One and the same sample provided the 24 T cell receptor beta chains below, sequenced in a study of somatic mutations in cytotoxic T cells in rheumatoid arthritis. The assay was immunoSEQ multiplex PCR, and TCRdb's table has in-frame clones only and misses some. The table includes under 35,000 clones, around nine tenths detected once. The sequenced sample was CD8+ T cells sorted from blood. The receptor set was obtained from an adult with rheumatoid arthritis.

J is TRBJ2-5 and V is TRBV6-5; D is possibly TRBD1 (6 bases). The better agreement between TRBJ2-7 and the DNA end casts doubt on the J call. Germline-derived CDR1 and CDR2 are MNHEY and SVGAGI. The CDR3 contains 14 residues. The CDR3 region is CASSSRDKTYEQYF. The CDR3 nucleotides are TGTGCCAGCAGTTCCCGGGACAAGACCTACGAGCAGTACTTC.

The chain combines TRBV5-6 with TRBJ2-3; 9 bases fit TRBD2. Germline values: CDR1 SGHDT, CDR2 YYEEEE. There are 18 residues in the CDR3. Trimming took 4 bases from V and 0 from J; bases not matched to a gene: 12. CDR3 DNA: TGTGCCAGCAGCCCCTCCCGCGGGAGGGCCCTAAGCACAGATACGCAGTATTTT. Translation gives CASSPSRGRALSTDTQYF. Combining the CDR3 with reference TRBV5-6 and TRBJ2-3 gives the whole variable domain DAGVTQSPTHLIKTRGQQVTLRCSPKSGHDTVSWYQQALGQGPQFIFQYYEEEERQRGNFPDRFSGHQFPNYSSELNVNALLLGDSALYLCASSPSRGRALSTDTQYFGPGTRLTVL.

V usage is TRBV14 and J usage is TRBJ2-5, with D perhaps TRBD1 (5 bases). V was shortened by 1 base and J by 4 bases, with 16 bases between the two germline ends. The CDR3 contains 16 residues. CDR1 SGHDN and CDR2 FVKESK come from the germline V gene. CDR3 region: CASSQGVVGAGETQYF. The CDR3 region has the DNA TGTGCCAGCAGCCAAGGTGTCGTTGGGGCTGGAGAGACCCAGTACTTC.

The V call is TRBV19, the J call TRBJ2-2, with D possibly being TRBD2 (5 bases). The CDR3 is 13 residues long. Germline V lookup: CDR1 LNHDA, CDR2 SQIVND (reference sequence). Trimming removed 10 bases at V and 8 bases at J, with 17 bases between. The CDR3 here is CANLNGVRGELFF. The CDR3 DNA reads TGTGCCAACCTCAACGGGGTCCGAGGGGAGCTGTTTTTT.

CDR3 nucleotides: TGCGCCAGCAGCTTGGCCTTAGCGGGGAGCACAGATACGCAGTATTTT. Its protein is CASSLALAGSTDTQYF. V usage is TRBV5-1 and J usage is TRBJ2-3; 8 nucleotides align to TRBD2. This CDR3 region has 16 residues. V was clipped by 0 bases and J by 0 bases; unmatched bases: 3. Germline CDR1 and CDR2: SGHRS and YFSETQ.

The CDR3 sequence is CASSRYGVGETQYF. The CDR3 DNA follows: TGTGCCAGCAGCCGGTACGGGGTCGGGGAGACCCAGTACTTC. This sequence joins TRBV11-2 and TRBJ2-5, with a possible D match to TRBD2 (5 bases). Per the germline V gene, CDR1 is SGHAT and CDR2 is FQNNGV. Trimming removed 5 bases from V and 5 bases from J, with 15 bases in between. The CDR3 extends over 14 amino acids.

This chain joins TRBV4-1 and TRBJ2-7; 7 positions match TRBD2. The CDR3 length is 13 residues. V dropped 1 base and J dropped 5; count of bases not matched to a gene: 2. Germline V gene data show CDR1 as MGHRA and CDR2 as YSYEKL. CDR3 sequence reads: CASSQVSGHEQYF. Here the CDR3 DNA reads TGCGCCAGCAGCCAAGTTAGCGGGCACGAGCAGTACTTC.

The rearrangement joins TRBV4-2 to TRBJ2-5; 13 bases line up with TRBD2. This CDR3 is 18 amino acids long. J lost 4 bases, V lost 4 bases, and 12 bases had no gene match. Germline V gene lookup returns CDR1 LGHNA and CDR2 YNFKEQ. CDR3 sequence: CASSPGLAGEVYAETQYF. In nucleotides, the CDR3 is TGTGCCAGCAGCCCCGGACTAGCGGGAGAGGTGTACGCAGAGACCCAGTACTTC.

The V and J genes are TRBV4-1 and TRBJ2-7; perhaps TRBD1 as D (6 bases). Per germline, CDR1 MGHRA and CDR2 YSYEKL. V lost 1 base, J lost 5 bases, and 9 bases lay in between. The CDR3 has 13 residues. CDR3 sequence (DNA): TGCGCCAGCAGCCAAGGGGGGCGGCACGAGCAGTACTTC. The encoded protein is CASSQGGRHEQYF.

This clone was seen just once. This chain connects TRBV4-3 to TRBJ1-6; tentative D call: TRBD1 (5 bases). CDR1 and CDR2 from the germline V gene are LGHNA and YSLEER. With 0 bases removed from V and 4 bases from J, the gap between germline ends came to 7 bases. CDR3 length: 15 amino acids. The DNA of the CDR3 is TGCGCCAGCAGCCAAGATCGACAGTATAATTCACCCCTCCACTTT. Its protein is CASSQDRQYNSPLHF.

The CDR3 sequence: CSARTGPDTQYF. CDR3 nucleotide sequence: TGCAGCGCCCGGACGGGGCCAGATACGCAGTATTTT. The V call is TRBV29-1, the J call TRBJ2-3, with D possibly being TRBD1 or TRBD2 (5 bases each). With 7 bases removed from V and 4 bases from J, the gap between germline ends came to 12 bases. The CDR3 is made up of 12 amino acids. The germline CDR1 and CDR2 sequences are SQVTM and ANQGSEA.

The V gene is TRBV6-1, the J gene TRBJ2-1, with D tentatively TRBD1 (6 bases). Trimming took off 6 bases at V and 0 bases at J, with 12 bases between the two ends. Germline CDR1 is MNHNS and CDR2 is SASEGT. The CDR3 runs to 15 residues. The CDR3 is CASRDRASSYNEQFF. In nucleotides, the CDR3 is TGTGCCAGCAGGGACAGAGCTAGCTCCTACAATGAGCAGTTCTTC.

The rearrangement uses TRBV19 and TRBJ1-1, with a weak D call TRBD1 (6 bases). This CDR3 is built from 14 residues. Germline CDR1 LNHDA, CDR2 SQIVND (reference sequence). The ends were cut back, 3 bases at V and 5 bases at J, with 13 bases in the middle. CDR3 in amino acids: CASSMPGEGTEAFF. The CDR3 DNA follows: TGTGCCAGTAGTATGCCAGGGGAAGGGACTGAAGCTTTCTTT. The full variable domain, rest sourced from reference TRBV19 and TRBJ1-1, is DGGITQSPKYLFRKEGQNVTLSCEQNLNHDAMYWYRQDPGQGLRLIYYSQIVNDFQKGDIAEGYSVSREKKESFPLTVTSAQKNPTAFYLCASSMPGEGTEAFFGQGTRLTVV.

This clone showed up just once. The genes are TRBV27 and TRBJ2-2; D may be TRBD1 (6 bases). Trimming removed 2 bases from V and 7 bases from J, with 11 bases in between. This CDR3 has 14 residues. Germline CDR1 MNHEY, CDR2 SMNVEV (reference sequence). CDR3 DNA: TGTGCCAGCAGTTTACAGGGGAGTGGCGGGGAGCTGTTTTTT. Amino acids: CASSLQGSGGELFF.

This chain connects TRBV5-8 to TRBJ2-3; D remains unclear. Germline V CDR1 and CDR2: SGHTS, YDEGEE. This CDR3 is 16 amino acids long. Trimming left V 2 bases short and J 4 bases short, with 17 bases between. CDR3: CASSLKEWWEADTQYF. In DNA form, the CDR3 reads TGTGCCAGCAGCTTAAAGGAGTGGTGGGAAGCAGATACGCAGTATTTT.

This chain connects TRBV5-1 to TRBJ2-1, with D perhaps TRBD2 (5 bases). The CDR3 is 13 residues long. CDR1 is SGHRS, CDR2 YFSETQ, per germline. The V and J ends lost 0 bases and 10 bases respectively, with 11 bases between them. In nucleotides, the CDR3 is TGCGCCAGCAGCTTGGGAGGGCCGTACGAGCAGTTCTTC. Encoded protein: CASSLGGPYEQFF.

The chain links TRBV27 to TRBJ2-7, with 7 bases lining up with TRBD2. CDR3 length: 14 amino acids. The germline gives CDR1 MNHEY, CDR2 SMNVEV (reference sequence). The J segment lost 6 bases and the V segment lost 5 bases, leaving 10 bases of the junction unmatched. CDR3 protein: CASSPEGGPFEQYF. The CDR3 DNA is TGTGCCAGCAGTCCTGAGGGAGGGCCGTTCGAGCAGTACTTC.

This clone was detected once. This chain links TRBV10-2 with TRBJ2-2; TRBD2 agrees at 7 bases. The CDR3 has 15 residues. Germline CDR1 WSHSY, CDR2 SAAADI. J gave up 6 bases and V 5 bases, and 9 bases lay outside the gene matches. Here the CDR3 reads CASSPAGEGAGELFF. The CDR3, as DNA: TGCGCCAGCAGTCCCGCGGGAGAAGGGGCCGGGGAGCTGTTTTTT.

This chain joins TRBV4-3 and TRBJ1-4; the D is unclear. Germline assignment: CDR1 LGHNA and CDR2 YSLEER. V lost 0 bases and J lost 1, with 9 bases in between. This CDR3 region has 16 residues. As DNA, the CDR3 is TGCGCCAGCAGCCAAGATGGGCCCGGAACTAATGAAAAACTGTTTTTT. It codes for CASSQDGPGTNEKLFF.

This rearrangement joins TRBV6-5 to TRBJ2-1; the match to TRBD2 covers 7 bases. The germline V gene has CDR1 MNHEY and CDR2 SVGAGI. The CDR3 extends over 15 amino acids. V shed 5 bases, J shed 8 bases, and the junction held 12 bases outside the gene matches. This chain's CDR3 is CASSNQLELAHEQFF. CDR3 DNA: TGTGCCAGCAGTAACCAGCTTGAACTAGCGCATGAGCAGTTCTTC.

V usage is TRBV27 and J usage is TRBJ1-4; maybe TRBD1 (5 bases). Germline CDR1 is MNHEY and CDR2 is SMNVEV (reference sequence). The CDR3 spans 14 residues. Trimming left V 3 bases short and J 5 bases short, with 10 bases between. CDR3 sequence (DNA): TGTGCCAGCAGTTTGCAGGGTGGAAATGAAAAACTGTTTTTT. It yields the protein CASSLQGGNEKLFF.

The chain links TRBV30 to TRBJ2-2; no firm D call. The CDR3 runs to 12 residues. In germline, CDR1 is GTSNPN, CDR2 SVGIG (reference sequence). V lost 3 bases and J 4 bases, leaving 6 bases between the germline ends. CDR3 amino acids: CAWRALTGELFF. The CDR3, as DNA: TGTGCCTGGAGAGCTCTCACCGGGGAGCTGTTTTTT.

The genes are TRBV9 and TRBJ2-7; TRBD1 aligns across 7 bases. The CDR3 sequence is 15 residues long. V lost 0 bases to trimming and J lost 7 bases; unmatched junction nucleotides: 10. The germline gives CDR1 SGDLS, CDR2 YYNGEE. CDR3 nucleotide sequence: TGTGCCAGCAGCGTAGAAGGGACAGTCTGGGGAGAGCAGTACTTC. Amino acid sequence: CASSVEGTVWGEQYF.

The CDR3 is CASSQGLAGGNTGELFF. CDR3 nucleotides: TGCGCCAGCAGCCAGGGACTAGCGGGAGGGAACACCGGGGAGCTGTTTTTT. The chain employs TRBV4-1 and TRBJ2-2; 15 bases line up with TRBD2. CDR3 length: 17 residues. Germline V gene data show CDR1 as MGHRA and CDR2 as YSYEKL. The V gene end was trimmed by 3 bases and the J gene end by 1 base; junction bases not matched to a gene: 0.